These 18 T cell receptor beta chains were all obtained from the same sample, sequenced in a study of OX40 agonist ivuxolimab in advanced cancers. Library construction relied on the immunoSEQ multiplex PCR assay. In TCRdb, the immuneACCESS table is reduced to in-frame sequences with V and J assigned. These tables do not hold every clone; where another copy was compared, an unresolved V gene accounts for under half, and the others remain unexplained. The sample has over 75,000 clones on record, roughly 89% of them singletons. Of the sample, approximately 1.5% falls within the top ten clones. This material consisted of CD4+ or CD8+ T cells sorted from blood, taken in a trial of the OX40 agonist ivuxolimab. All receptors derive from an adult with an advanced solid tumor such as melanoma, head and neck, liver or kidney cancer.

The chain recombines TRBV30 with TRBJ1-1; the D is unclear. Germline CDR1 is GTSNPN and CDR2 is SVGIG (reference sequence). V lost 3 bases and J 1 base, leaving 9 bases between the germline ends. The CDR3 length is 13 residues. CDR3 sequence (DNA): TGTGCCTGGAGCGCAGGTTCGAACACTGAAGCTTTCTTT. Amino acids: CAWSAGSNTEAFF.

The chain is built from TRBV6-1 and TRBJ1-2; D might be TRBD1 (5 bases). CDR3 length equals 13 residues. V lost 6 bases, J lost 0 bases, and 8 bases lay in between. The V gene's germline CDR1 is MNHNS and CDR2 SASEGT. DNA of the CDR3: TGTGCCAGCAGGGAGGGGACTAACTATGGCTACACCTTC. It yields the protein CASREGTNYGYTF.

The chain uses TRBV28 and TRBJ1-2; unclear D gene. The CDR3 has 15 residues. Germline V CDR1 and CDR2: MDHEN, SYDVKM. V was pared by 7 bases and J by 7 bases, with 22 bases between. The DNA for the CDR3 is TGTGCCAGCACCGTTTTTCAGCTCCCCCCGGGTGGCTACACCTTC. It translates to CASTVFQLPPGGYTF.

The chain carries TRBV6-6 and TRBJ2-5; no reliable D call. The germline V gene encodes CDR1 MNHNY and CDR2 SVGAGI (reference sequence). CDR3 length: 12 amino acids. The ends were cut back, 6 bases at V and 5 bases at J, with 10 bases in the middle. CDR3 coding DNA: TGTGCCAGCAGACCCCTGGGGGAGACCCAGTACTTC. It specifies CASRPLGETQYF.

This clone was seen only once. This chain connects TRBV5-1 to TRBJ2-2, with 7 bases that match TRBD1. This CDR3 is built from 15 residues. V lost 4 bases to trimming and J lost 1 base; unmatched junction nucleotides: 4. Germline loops: CDR1 SGHRS, CDR2 YFSETQ. This CDR3 reads CASSERQGNTGELFF. The CDR3 region has the DNA TGCGCCAGCAGCGAACGACAGGGGAACACCGGGGAGCTGTTTTTT.

The chain recombines TRBV10-3 with TRBJ1-2; D ambiguous. Between the trimmed V and J ends, which lost 2 bases and 8 bases, there was a span of 12 bases. The CDR3 is 13 residues long. Germline-derived CDR1 and CDR2 are ENHRY and SYGVKD. CDR3 bases: TGTGCCATCAGTGAGATGGCAGACTGGGGCTACACCTTC. It is translated as CAISEMADWGYTF.

The rearrangement links TRBV7-2 to TRBJ2-3; TRBD2 aligns across 8 bases. Losses at the gene ends were 5 bases for V and 6 bases for J; bases not matched to a gene: 7. The CDR3 loop spans 14 amino acids. Germline V gene lookup returns CDR1 SGHTA and CDR2 FQGNSA. The CDR3 sequence is CASSRTSLRDTQYF. The CDR3 coding sequence is TGTGCCAGCAGCCGGACTAGCCTGAGGGATACGCAGTATTTT.

V gene TRBV9 combines with J gene TRBJ1-3; 9 nucleotides line up with TRBD1. Germline V gene sequence: CDR1 SGDLS, CDR2 YYNGEE. V lost 3 bases and J lost 2; bases outside the gene matches: 3. CDR3 length: 15 amino acids. For the CDR3, the DNA is TGTGCCAGCAGCGCACAGGGGGCGCCTGGAAACACCATATATTTT. Amino acid sequence: CASSAQGAPGNTIYF.

V usage is TRBV15 and J usage is TRBJ1-4; D perhaps matches TRBD1 (6 bases). Germline V gene sequence: CDR1 LNHNV, CDR2 YYDKDF (reference sequence). CDR3 length: 19 residues. The germline V and J ends were trimmed by 0 bases and 0 bases, with 17 bases remaining between them. CDR3 nucleotide sequence: TGTGCCACCAGCAGAGACGTCTCGGGGGGGGCCTCAACTAATGAAAAACTGTTTTTT. Its protein is CATSRDVSGGASTNEKLFF. The whole variable domain, remainder taken from reference TRBV15 and TRBJ1-4, is DAMVIQNPRYQVTQFGKPVTLSCSQTLNHNVMYWYQQKSSQAPKLLFHYYDKDFNNEADTPDNFQSRRPNTSFCFLDIRSPGLGDTAMYLCATSRDVSGGASTNEKLFFGSGTQLSVL.

V gene TRBV30 combines with J gene TRBJ2-3; no clear D gene. CDR3 length: 13 residues. Germline V gene sequence: CDR1 GTSNPN, CDR2 SVGIG (reference sequence). With 0 bases removed from V and 4 bases from J, the gap between germline ends came to 8 bases. The CDR3 spells CAWSVAGSDTQYF. CDR3 in DNA: TGTGCCTGGAGTGTAGCCGGGTCAGATACGCAGTATTTT.

V usage is TRBV5-1 and J usage is TRBJ2-3; D might be TRBD1 (5 bases). The CDR3 runs 16 residues. V lost 0 bases, J lost 2 bases, and 13 bases lay in between. Looked up from germline, CDR1 is SGHRS and CDR2 is YFSETQ. CDR3 sequence reads: CASSLAASTVTDTQYF. The CDR3 DNA follows: TGCGCCAGCAGCTTGGCCGCCTCGACAGTCACAGATACGCAGTATTTT.

The chain recombines TRBV7-2 with TRBJ1-1; TRBD1 matches 10 bases. CDR3 size: 15 residues. Germline assignment: CDR1 SGHTA and CDR2 FQGNSA. The V segment lost 5 bases and the J segment 5 bases; nucleotides outside the gene matches: 8. The CDR3 reads CASSVPGQGNTEAFF. CDR3 nucleotides: TGTGCCAGCAGCGTCCCGGGACAGGGGAATACTGAAGCTTTCTTT.

The chain carries TRBV5-4 and TRBJ2-1; 8 bases agree with TRBD1. CDR1 is SGHNT, CDR2 YYREEE, per germline (reference sequence). The CDR3 totals 16 residues. Trimming removed 3 bases from V and 3 bases from J; junction bases left unmatched: 8. In DNA form, the CDR3 reads TGTGCCAGCAGCTCCGGGGGACAGGTGAACTACAATGAGCAGTTCTTC. Protein product: CASSSGGQVNYNEQFF. Drawing the rest from reference TRBV5-4 and TRBJ2-1, the complete variable domain is ETGVTQSPTHLIKTRGQQVTLRCSSQSGHNTVSWYQQALGQGPQFIFQYYREEENGRGNFPPRFSGLQFPNYSSELNVNALELDDSALYLCASSSGGQVNYNEQFFGPGTRLTVL.

V gene TRBV15 combines with J gene TRBJ1-2, with D uncertain. The CDR3 loop spans 13 amino acids. V lost 0 bases and J 8 bases, leaving 10 bases between the germline ends. The germline V gene encodes CDR1 LNHNV and CDR2 YYDKDF (reference sequence). CDR3 coding DNA: TGTGCCACCAGCAGAGATAGGCAGAGCGGCTACACCTTC. Translated, it gives CATSRDRQSGYTF.

The V and J genes are TRBV2 and TRBJ2-4; 10 bases agree with TRBD2. Unmatched junction bases numbered 12, after V lost 7 bases and J lost 9 bases. This CDR3 spans 15 amino acids. Per the germline V gene, CDR1 is SNHLY and CDR2 is FYNNEI. CDR3 nucleotides: TGTGCCAGCAAGATGTCTAGCGGGAGATATAGCATTCAGTACTTC. This codes for CASKMSSGRYSIQYF.

The J gene is TRBJ2-7, the V gene TRBV7-3; 8 bases line up with TRBD1. This CDR3 is built from 15 residues. Germline CDR1 and CDR2: SGHTA and FQGTGA. V lost 2 bases to trimming and J lost 3 bases; unmatched junction nucleotides: 6. The CDR3 coding sequence is TGTGCCAGCAGCTTACGACAGGGGATAGGCTACGAGCAGTACTTC. This encodes CASSLRQGIGYEQYF.

The chain combines TRBV11-2 with TRBJ1-1, with a weak D call TRBD1 (5 bases). The germline CDR1 and CDR2 sequences are SGHAT and FQNNGV. Trimming stripped 0 bases from V and 0 bases from J, with 5 bases between. The CDR3 totals 14 residues. The CDR3 loop is CASSLDRVNTEAFF. DNA of the CDR3: TGTGCCAGCAGCTTAGACAGGGTGAACACTGAAGCTTTCTTT.

The chain links TRBV7-9 to TRBJ1-5, with a weak D call TRBD1 (5 bases). Per germline, CDR1 SEHNR and CDR2 FQNEAQ (reference sequence). Trimming cost V 4 bases and J 1 base, with 8 bases left between them. This CDR3 region has 14 residues. CDR3 nucleotides: TGTGCCAGCAGCTGGGGGGGGAGCAATCAGCCCCAGCATTTT. This encodes CASSWGGSNQPQHF.